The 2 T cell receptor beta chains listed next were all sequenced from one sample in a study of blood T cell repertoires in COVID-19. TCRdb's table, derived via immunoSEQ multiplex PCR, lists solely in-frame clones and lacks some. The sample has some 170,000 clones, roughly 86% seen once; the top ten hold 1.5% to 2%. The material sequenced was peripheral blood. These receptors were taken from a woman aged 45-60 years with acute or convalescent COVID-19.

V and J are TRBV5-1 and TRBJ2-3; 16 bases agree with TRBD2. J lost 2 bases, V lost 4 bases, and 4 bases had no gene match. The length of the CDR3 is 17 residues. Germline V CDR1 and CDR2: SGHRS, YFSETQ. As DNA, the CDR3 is TGCGCCAGCAGCACCGGGACTAGCGGGGGGGCCACAGATACGCAGTATTTT. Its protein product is CASSTGTSGGATDTQYF.

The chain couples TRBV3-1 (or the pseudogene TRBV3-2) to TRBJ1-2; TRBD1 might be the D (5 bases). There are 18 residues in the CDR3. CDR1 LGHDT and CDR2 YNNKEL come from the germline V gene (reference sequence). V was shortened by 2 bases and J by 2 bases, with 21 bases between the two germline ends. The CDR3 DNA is TGTGCCAGCAGCCAATCTTATGACAGTCCCAGGTTCAACTATGGCTACACCTTC. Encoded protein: CASSQSYDSPRFNYGYTF.